Listed below are T cell receptor beta chains from one sample, sequenced in a study of cytomegalovirus exposure and HLA in healthy donors. Clones were sequenced by immunoSEQ multiplex PCR, and TCRdb holds only the in-frame ones, with some missing. The top ten hold 7.5% to 9% of the sample, which has about 120,000 clones, 80% seen once. The sample was PBMCs. Receptors were obtained from a female donor in good health and CMV-seropositive. The CDR3 runs from the conserved cysteine through the conserved F or W. Each record gives: CDR3 protein, CDR3 DNA, V gene, clone size, J gene, D gene. The D gene is left open where the match is weak. Some rows mark clone size as missing; the rest say once, few, many or name a class of expanded clone.

CDR3 protein: CSSSRVAGQFMNTEAFF; CDR3 DNA: TGTTCCAGCAGCCGCGTCGCGGGACAGTTCATGAACACTGAAGCTTTCTTT; V gene: TRBV7-9; clone size: once; J gene: TRBJ1-1; D gene: TRBD1
CDR3 protein: CSVAGDEGYTF; CDR3 DNA: TGCAGCGTCGCAGGGGACGAAGGCTACACCTTC; V gene: TRBV29-1; clone size: NA; J gene: TRBJ1-2; D gene: NA
CDR3 protein: CASSSGTSGGIGEQFF; CDR3 DNA: TGCGCCAGCAGCTCCGGGACTAGCGGGGGGATAGGTGAGCAGTTCTTC; V gene: TRBV4-3; clone size: once; J gene: TRBJ2-1; D gene: TRBD2
CDR3 protein: CSVERGQGRSGGYTF; CDR3 DNA: TGCAGCGTTGAACGTGGGCAGGGGCGCTCGGGGGGCTACACCTTC; V gene: TRBV29-1; clone size: NA; J gene: TRBJ1-2; D gene: NA
CDR3 protein: CASSEGLGQAQPQHF; CDR3 DNA: TGTGCCAGCAGCGAGGGCCTAGGCCAGGCGCAGCCCCAGCATTTT; V gene: TRBV7-2; clone size: NA; J gene: TRBJ1-5; D gene: NA
CDR3 protein: CASSLVSRGDQPQHF; CDR3 DNA: TGTGCCAGCAGCTTAGTAAGCAGGGGGGATCAGCCCCAGCATTTT; V gene: TRBV7-6; clone size: NA; J gene: TRBJ1-5; D gene: TRBD1
CDR3 protein: CASSSEQVKVGYTF; CDR3 DNA: TGTGCCAGCAGCTCAGAACAGGTCAAGGTTGGCTACACCTTC; V gene: TRBV13; clone size: few; J gene: TRBJ1-2; D gene: NA
CDR3 protein: CASSLGEGGYGYTF; CDR3 DNA: TGTGCCAGCAGCTTAGGGGAGGGTGGCTATGGCTACACCTTC; V gene: TRBV11-2; clone size: NA; J gene: TRBJ1-2; D gene: NA
CDR3 protein: CALRDRTNSPLHF; CDR3 DNA: TGTGCCCTCCGGGACAGGACGAATTCACCCCTCCACTTT; V gene: TRBV30; clone size: NA; J gene: TRBJ1-6; D gene: TRBD1
CDR3 protein: CASRLDGDTQYF; CDR3 DNA: TGTGCCAGCAGACTAGACGGGGATACGCAGTATTTT; V gene: TRBV5-4; clone size: NA; J gene: TRBJ2-3; D gene: NA
CDR3 protein: CASSKGQLSSPLHF; CDR3 DNA: TGTGCCAGCAGTAAGGGACAGTTAAGCTCACCCCTCCACTTT; V gene: TRBV6-5; clone size: NA; J gene: TRBJ1-6; D gene: TRBD1
CDR3 protein: CASSSPPGTGPYEQYF; CDR3 DNA: TGTGCCAGTAGTTCCCCGCCGGGGACAGGGCCCTACGAGCAGTACTTC; V gene: TRBV19; clone size: NA; J gene: TRBJ2-7; D gene: TRBD1
CDR3 protein: CASSRTESYEQYF; CDR3 DNA: TGTGCCAGCAGTCGGACAGAGAGCTACGAGCAGTACTTC; V gene: TRBV6-5; clone size: NA; J gene: TRBJ2-7; D gene: NA
CDR3 protein: CASSPDSTGDEQYF; CDR3 DNA: TGTGCCAGCAGTCCAGACAGTACGGGGGACGAGCAGTACTTC; V gene: TRBV6-6; clone size: NA; J gene: TRBJ2-7; D gene: NA
CDR3 protein: CASSLDTTRGEKLFF; CDR3 DNA: TGTGCCAGCAGCTTAGATACTACCCGCGGTGAAAAACTGTTTTTT; V gene: TRBV7-2; clone size: NA; J gene: TRBJ1-4; D gene: NA
CDR3 protein: CASSQDRPRQGSTDTQYF; CDR3 DNA: TGCGCCAGCAGCCAAGATCGTCCGAGACAGGGCTCGACAGATACGCAGTATTTT; V gene: TRBV4-3; clone size: NA; J gene: TRBJ2-3; D gene: TRBD1
CDR3 protein: CASSLESGGSYEQYF; CDR3 DNA: TGCGCCAGCAGCTTGGAAAGCGGGGGCTCGTACGAGCAGTACTTC; V gene: TRBV5-1; clone size: NA; J gene: TRBJ2-7; D gene: TRBD2
CDR3 protein: CASSEYAQGSYEQYF; CDR3 DNA: TGCGCCAGCAGTGAGTATGCACAGGGCTCCTACGAGCAGTACTTC; V gene: TRBV10-2; clone size: few; J gene: TRBJ2-7; D gene: NA
CDR3 protein: CASSPELGSPQETQYF; CDR3 DNA: TGTGCCAGCAGCCCAGAGTTGGGTAGCCCTCAAGAGACCCAGTACTTC; V gene: TRBV7-8; clone size: NA; J gene: TRBJ2-5; D gene: NA
CDR3 protein: CASSLGGNGQPQHF; CDR3 DNA: TGTGCCAGCAGCCTTGGGGGGAATGGTCAGCCCCAGCATTTT; V gene: TRBV27; clone size: NA; J gene: TRBJ1-5; D gene: NA
CDR3 protein: CASSLTLHRGFNYGYTF; CDR3 DNA: TGTGCCAGCAGTTTAACCCTGCACAGGGGGTTTAACTATGGCTACACCTTC; V gene: TRBV27; clone size: NA; J gene: TRBJ1-2; D gene: TRBD1
CDR3 protein: CAIFPHGGGDNQPQHF; CDR3 DNA: TGTGCCATCTTCCCCCACGGGGGAGGGGACAATCAGCCCCAGCATTTT; V gene: TRBV21-1; clone size: once; J gene: TRBJ1-5; D gene: NA
CDR3 protein: CSASRSEGYTF; CDR3 DNA: TGCAGTGCTAGTCGATCAGAAGGCTACACCTTC; V gene: TRBV20-1; clone size: NA; J gene: TRBJ1-2; D gene: NA
CDR3 protein: CASSPSGEYNEQFF; CDR3 DNA: TGTGCCAGCAGCCCCAGCGGGGAGTACAATGAGCAGTTCTTC; V gene: TRBV4-2; clone size: NA; J gene: TRBJ2-1; D gene: TRBD2
CDR3 protein: CASSLAYTDTQYF; CDR3 DNA: TGTGCCAGCAGCTTAGCGTACACAGATACGCAGTATTTT; V gene: TRBV11-1; clone size: NA; J gene: TRBJ2-3; D gene: NA
CDR3 protein: CASSPGTRETQYF; CDR3 DNA: TGTGCCAGCAGCCCGGGGACTAGGGAGACCCAGTACTTC; V gene: TRBV5-6; clone size: NA; J gene: TRBJ2-5; D gene: TRBD2
CDR3 protein: CASSPRTGMGDEKLFF; CDR3 DNA: TGTGCCAGCAGCCCGAGGACAGGGATGGGGGATGAAAAACTGTTTTTT; V gene: TRBV11-2; clone size: NA; J gene: TRBJ1-4; D gene: TRBD1